Only one count was recorded for the clone carrying this T cell receptor (beta chain). V lost 6 bases to trimming and J lost 3 bases; unmatched junction nucleotides: 8. The CDR3 covers 15 residues. Germline lookup yields CDR1 SGHAT and CDR2 FQNNGV. This sample is drawn from a study of cytomegalovirus exposure and HLA in healthy donors. Study-level background: T cells numbering around 180 million yielded some 110 million unique TCR beta sequences in an earlier analysis.

60 Vbeta and 13 Jbeta primers were used in PCR. Sequencing was performed with immunoSEQ multiplex PCR; in TCRdb, only in-frame clones are kept and a portion is missing. The sample consists of 90,000 to 130,000 clones, around 74% of them appearing once. The sequencing sample was made of PBMCs. The receptor was isolated from a man aged 25 to 45 in good health and CMV-seropositive. The rearrangement links TRBV11-2 to TRBJ2-5; 9 nucleotides align to TRBD2. The CDR3 coding sequence is TGTGCCAGCAGACCCTCCGCGGGGGGGAAAGAGACCCAGTACTTC. Its translation: CASRPSAGGKETQYF.